This T cell receptor beta chain was captured in a study of blood T cell repertoires in COVID-19. Study-level background: Collection of acute and convalescent COVID-19 samples took place in the United States, Italy and Spain. The analysed material was cDNA or gDNA that came from T cells, B-cell-depleted T cells, or PBMCs.

Patients in Seattle were enrolled during active infection, then followed longitudinally. The CDR3 covers 15 residues. Germline CDR1 is LNHDA and CDR2 is SQIVND (reference sequence). V shed 5 bases and J 3 bases; nucleotides not matched to a gene: 9. In the source study's methods: Amplification from reference gene primers served as the basis for estimated nucleated cell counts. TCRdb's table, derived via immunoSEQ multiplex PCR, lists solely in-frame clones and lacks some. V, J and clone size are taken as reported in that table, and D and trimming were inferred from the DNA itself. The sample lists 200,000 to 300,000 clones, approximately 91% seen once, with 0.83% in the top ten.

J is TRBJ1-1 and V is TRBV19; TRBD1 matches 7 bases. The TCR originated in a young man with COVID-19, enrolled during active disease. The sample consisted of peripheral blood. CDR3 sequence reads: CASSARTGSYTEAFF. CDR3 DNA: TGTGCCAGTAGTGCCCGGACAGGTTCTTACACTGAAGCTTTCTTT.